One and the same sample provided the 10 T cell receptor beta chains below, sequenced in a study of blood T cell repertoires in COVID-19. Assay: immunoSEQ multiplex PCR; the TCRdb copy retains only in-frame clones and omits some. The sample shows about 200,000 clones, about nine tenths of them seen only once. The specimen was PBMCs or T cells enriched from blood (not recorded which). These receptors all come from a woman under 40 who had recovered from COVID-19.

The genes are TRBV27 and TRBJ2-2; D perhaps matches TRBD1 (6 bases). The CDR3 is 15 residues long. Germline V gene data show CDR1 as MNHEY and CDR2 as SMNVEV (reference sequence). V gave up 6 bases and J gave up 3 bases, with 14 bases separating them. CDR3 protein: CASRRTDVYTGELFF. Here the CDR3 DNA reads TGTGCCAGCAGGCGGACAGATGTATACACCGGGGAGCTGTTTTTT.

V and J are TRBV24-1 and TRBJ2-7; maybe TRBD1 (7 bases). Trimming left V 4 bases short and J 0 bases short, with 15 bases between. The germline gives CDR1 KGHDR, CDR2 SFDVKD. The CDR3 spans 16 residues. CDR3 coding DNA: TGTGCCACCAGTGACGCGGGACAGTGGAGCTCCTACGAGCAGTACTTC. It translates to CATSDAGQWSSYEQYF.

The rearrangement uses TRBV25-1 and TRBJ2-1; TRBD1 aligns across 9 bases. The V segment lost 6 bases and the J segment 6 bases; nucleotides outside the gene matches: 9. Per the germline V gene, CDR1 is MGHDK and CDR2 is SYGVNS. CDR3 size: 15 residues. The chain's CDR3 is CASSSSGTGPNEQFF. The CDR3 bases are TGTGCCAGCAGCTCAAGCGGGACAGGGCCCAATGAGCAGTTCTTC.

J is TRBJ1-4 and V is TRBV14; TRBD1 is a possible D gene (5 bases). V lost 1 base and J 8 bases, leaving 8 bases between the germline ends. Per the germline V gene, CDR1 is SGHDN and CDR2 is FVKESK. The CDR3 length is 13 residues. The DNA of the CDR3 is TGTGCCAGCAGCCAAGCAGGGAACGAAAAACTGTTTTTT. It yields the protein CASSQAGNEKLFF.

The chain carries TRBV6-5 and TRBJ1-6; unclear D gene. Germline CDR1 reads MNHEY; CDR2 reads SVGAGI. The V end was cut by 5 bases, the J end by 5 bases, with 13 bases between. The CDR3 has 15 amino acids. This CDR3 is CASSRTHRDNSPLHF. CDR3 nucleotide sequence: TGTGCCAGCAGTCGGACTCATCGGGATAATTCACCCCTCCACTTT.

The chain has TRBV7-9 and TRBJ1-1; D is unclear. From germline, CDR1 is SEHNR and CDR2 FQNEAQ (reference sequence). Trimming took off 3 bases at V and 6 bases at J, with 17 bases between the two ends. The CDR3 totals 15 residues. The CDR3 DNA reads TGTGCCAGCAGCTTGGCCCGCCAGGTTACTCCTGAAGCTTTCTTT. Its translation: CASSLARQVTPEAFF.

This chain uses TRBV6-4 with TRBJ1-1, with 9 bases matching TRBD1. Germline V gives CDR1 MRHNA, CDR2 SNTAGT. Germline trimming cut 6 bases from V and 5 bases from J; bases unmatched to any gene: 10. This CDR3 is built from 15 residues. CDR3 loop: CASRATGGVGTEAFF. The CDR3 nucleotides are TGTGCCAGCAGGGCTACAGGGGGCGTAGGGACTGAAGCTTTCTTT.

The chain employs TRBV12-3 or TRBV12-4 and TRBJ1-1; 7 positions agree with TRBD1. This CDR3 spans 13 amino acids. Trimming cost V 6 bases and J 11 bases; bases outside gene matches: 12. The CDR3 DNA reads TGTGCCAGCAGCCCGATTGGACAGGACGAGGCTTTCTTT. Translated, it gives CASSPIGQDEAFF.

The V call is TRBV11-3, the J call TRBJ1-2; perhaps TRBD1 as D (5 bases). The V gene's germline CDR1 is SGHNT and CDR2 YENEEA. This CDR3 has 13 amino acids. The V and J ends lost 3 bases and 7 bases respectively, with 12 bases between them. The CDR3: CASSFGGGVGYTF. Written as DNA, the CDR3 is TGTGCCAGCAGCTTCGGGGGGGGAGTTGGCTACACCTTC.

The chain links TRBV29-1 to TRBJ2-2, with 7 bases fitting TRBD2. This CDR3 has 14 amino acids. The V gene's germline CDR1 is SQVTM and CDR2 ANQGSEA. J was trimmed by 3 bases and V by 7 bases; bases with no gene match: 8. The CDR3 here is CSAGRGGDTGELFF. DNA of the CDR3: TGCAGCGCGGGACGGGGAGGGGACACCGGGGAGCTGTTTTTT.